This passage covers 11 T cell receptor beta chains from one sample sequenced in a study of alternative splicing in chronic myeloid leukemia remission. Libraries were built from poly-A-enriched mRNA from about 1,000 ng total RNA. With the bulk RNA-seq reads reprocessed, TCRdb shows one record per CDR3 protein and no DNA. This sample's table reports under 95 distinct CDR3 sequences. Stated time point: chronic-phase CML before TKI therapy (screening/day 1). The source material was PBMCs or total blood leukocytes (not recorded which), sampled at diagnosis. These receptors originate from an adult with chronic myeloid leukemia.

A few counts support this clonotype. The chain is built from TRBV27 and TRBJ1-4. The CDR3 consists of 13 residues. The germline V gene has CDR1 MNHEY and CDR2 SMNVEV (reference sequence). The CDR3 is CASSKADNEKLFF.

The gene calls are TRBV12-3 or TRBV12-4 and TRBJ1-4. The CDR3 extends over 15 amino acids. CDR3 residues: CASRPNQGKREKLFF.

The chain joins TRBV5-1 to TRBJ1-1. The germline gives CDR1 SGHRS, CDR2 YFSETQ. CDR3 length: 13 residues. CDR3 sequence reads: CASSSQGATEAFF. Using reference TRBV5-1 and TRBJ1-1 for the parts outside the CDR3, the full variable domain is KAGVTQTPRYLIKTRGQQVTLSCSPISGHRSVSWYQQTPGQGLQFLFEYFSETQRNKGNFPGRFSGRQFSNSRSEMNVSTLELGDSALYLCASSSQGATEAFFGQGTRLTVV.

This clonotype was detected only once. The CDR3 reads CSARGGAGNQPQHF. The genes are TRBV20-1 and TRBJ1-5. Germline lookup yields CDR1 DFQATT and CDR2 SNEGSKA (reference sequence). There are 14 residues in the CDR3.

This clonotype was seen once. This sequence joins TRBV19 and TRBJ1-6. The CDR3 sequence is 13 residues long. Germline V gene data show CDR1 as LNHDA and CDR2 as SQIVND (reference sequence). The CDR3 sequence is CASSGDSSALLHF. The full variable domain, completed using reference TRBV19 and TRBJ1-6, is DGGITQSPKYLFRKEGQNVTLSCEQNLNHDAMYWYRQDPGQGLRLIYYSQIVNDFQKGDIAEGYSVSREKKESFPLTVTSAQKNPTAFYLCASSGDSSALLHFGNGTRLTVT.

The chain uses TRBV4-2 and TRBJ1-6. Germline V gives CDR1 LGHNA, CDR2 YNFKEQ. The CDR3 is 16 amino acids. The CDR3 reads CASSQDSTGSYSPLHF.

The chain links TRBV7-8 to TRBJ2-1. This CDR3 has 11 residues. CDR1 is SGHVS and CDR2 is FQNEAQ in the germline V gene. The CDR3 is CAGGEYNEQFF.

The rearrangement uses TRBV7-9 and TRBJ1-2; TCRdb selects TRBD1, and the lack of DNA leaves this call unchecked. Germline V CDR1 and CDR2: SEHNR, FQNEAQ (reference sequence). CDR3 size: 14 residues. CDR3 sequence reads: CASSLLSGNYGYTF.

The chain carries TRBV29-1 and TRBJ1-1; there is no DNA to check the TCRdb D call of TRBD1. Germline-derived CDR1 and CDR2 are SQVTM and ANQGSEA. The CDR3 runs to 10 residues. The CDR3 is CSAQGTEAFF.

The CDR3: CSGRGLGQPQHF. The chain uses TRBV20-1 and TRBJ1-5. Germline V gives CDR1 DFQATT, CDR2 SNEGSKA (reference sequence). This CDR3 comprises 12 residues.

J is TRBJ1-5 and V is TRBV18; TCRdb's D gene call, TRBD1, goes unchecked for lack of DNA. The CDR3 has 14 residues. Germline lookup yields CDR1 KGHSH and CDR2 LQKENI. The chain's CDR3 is CASHAGQDNQPQHF. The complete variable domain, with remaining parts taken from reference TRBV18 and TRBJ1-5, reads NAGVMQNPRHLVRRRGQEARLRCSPMKGHSHVYWYRQLPEEGLKFMVYLQKENIIDESGMPKERFSAEFPKEGPSILRIQQVVRGDSAAYFCASHAGQDNQPQHFGDGTRLSIL.